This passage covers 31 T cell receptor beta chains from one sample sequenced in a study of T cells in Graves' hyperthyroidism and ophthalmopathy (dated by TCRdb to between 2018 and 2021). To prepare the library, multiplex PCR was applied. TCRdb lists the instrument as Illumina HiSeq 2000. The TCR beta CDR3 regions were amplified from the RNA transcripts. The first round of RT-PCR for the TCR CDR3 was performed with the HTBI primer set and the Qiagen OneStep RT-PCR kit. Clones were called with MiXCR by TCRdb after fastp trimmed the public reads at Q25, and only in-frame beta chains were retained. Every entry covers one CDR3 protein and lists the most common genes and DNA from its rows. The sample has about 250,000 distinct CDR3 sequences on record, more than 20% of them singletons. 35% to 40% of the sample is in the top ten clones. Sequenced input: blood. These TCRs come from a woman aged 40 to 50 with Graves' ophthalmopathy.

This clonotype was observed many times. The CDR3 region is CASSYLIWNSPLHF. CDR3 nucleotide sequence: TGTGCCAGCAGTTACCTAATTTGGAATTCACCCCTCCACTTT. The J gene is TRBJ1-6, the V gene TRBV6-5; D is ambiguous. From germline, CDR1 is MNHEY and CDR2 SVGAGI. V gave up 2 bases and J gave up 7 bases, with 9 bases separating them. CDR3 length: 14 residues.

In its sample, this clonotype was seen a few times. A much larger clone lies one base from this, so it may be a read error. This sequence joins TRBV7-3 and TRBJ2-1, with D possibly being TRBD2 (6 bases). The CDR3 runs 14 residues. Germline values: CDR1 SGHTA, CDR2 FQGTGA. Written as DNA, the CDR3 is TGTGCCAGCAGCTTAACCGGGACTGTAAATGAGCACTTCTTC. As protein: CASSLTGTVNEHFF.

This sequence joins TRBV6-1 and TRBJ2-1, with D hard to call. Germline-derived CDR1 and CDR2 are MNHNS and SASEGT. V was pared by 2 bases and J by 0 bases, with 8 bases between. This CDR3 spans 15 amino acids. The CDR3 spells CASSELSGSYNEQFF. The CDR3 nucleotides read TGTGCCAGCAGTGAACTATCTGGCTCCTACAATGAGCAGTTCTTC.

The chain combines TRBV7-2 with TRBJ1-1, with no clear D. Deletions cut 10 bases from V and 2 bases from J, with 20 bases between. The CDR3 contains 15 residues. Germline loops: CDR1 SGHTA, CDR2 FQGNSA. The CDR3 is CATKITAQTNTEAFF. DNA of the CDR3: TGTGCCACTAAAATAACGGCCCAGACTAACACTGAAGCTTTCTTT.

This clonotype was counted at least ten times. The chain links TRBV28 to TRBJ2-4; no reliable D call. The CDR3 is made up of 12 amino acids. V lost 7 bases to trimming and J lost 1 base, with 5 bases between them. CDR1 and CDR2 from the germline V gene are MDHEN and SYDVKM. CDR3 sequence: CASNAAKNIQYF. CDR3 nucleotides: TGTGCCAGCAACGCCGCCAAAAACATTCAGTACTTC.

The CDR3: CSARTASGYQETQYF. The CDR3, as DNA: TGCAGTGCTAGAACGGCTAGCGGATACCAAGAGACCCAGTACTTC. The chain is built from TRBV20-1 and TRBJ2-5; 7 bases map to TRBD2. V lost 2 bases, J lost 0 bases, and 6 bases stayed unmatched. The CDR3 contains 15 residues. Per the germline V gene, CDR1 is DFQATT and CDR2 is SNEGSKA (reference sequence).

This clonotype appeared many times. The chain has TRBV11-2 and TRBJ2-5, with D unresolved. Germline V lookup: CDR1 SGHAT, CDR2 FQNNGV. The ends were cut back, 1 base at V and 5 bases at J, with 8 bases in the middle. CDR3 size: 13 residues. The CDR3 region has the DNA TGTGCCAGCAGCTTAGTGTGGGTGGAGACCCAGTACTTC. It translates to CASSLVWVETQYF.

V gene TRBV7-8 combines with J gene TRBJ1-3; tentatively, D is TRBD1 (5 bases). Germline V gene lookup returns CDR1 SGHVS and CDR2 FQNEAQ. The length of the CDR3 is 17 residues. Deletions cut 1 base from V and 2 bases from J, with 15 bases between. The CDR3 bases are TGTGCCAGCAGCTTAGAACTGCGGGCACAGGCTGGAAACACCATATATTTT. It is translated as CASSLELRAQAGNTIYF. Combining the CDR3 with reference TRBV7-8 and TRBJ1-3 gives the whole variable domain GAGVSQSPRYKVAKRGQDVALRCDPISGHVSLFWYQQALGQGPEFLTYFQNEAQLDKSGLPSDRFFAERPEGSVSTLKIQRTQQEDSAVYLCASSLELRAQAGNTIYFGEGSWLTVV.

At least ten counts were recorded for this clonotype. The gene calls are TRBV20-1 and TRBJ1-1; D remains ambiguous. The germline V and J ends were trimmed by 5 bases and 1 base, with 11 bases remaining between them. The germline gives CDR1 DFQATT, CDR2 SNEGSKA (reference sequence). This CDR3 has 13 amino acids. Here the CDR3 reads CSAPGRTNTEAFF. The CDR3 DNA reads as TGCAGTGCTCCCGGGAGAACGAACACTGAAGCTTTCTTT.

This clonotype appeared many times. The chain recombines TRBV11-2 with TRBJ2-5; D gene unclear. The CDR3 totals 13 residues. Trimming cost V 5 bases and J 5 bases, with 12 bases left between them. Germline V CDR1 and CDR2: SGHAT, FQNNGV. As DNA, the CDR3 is TGTGCCAGCAGCCAAATCTCGGTGGAGACCCAGTACTTC. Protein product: CASSQISVETQYF.

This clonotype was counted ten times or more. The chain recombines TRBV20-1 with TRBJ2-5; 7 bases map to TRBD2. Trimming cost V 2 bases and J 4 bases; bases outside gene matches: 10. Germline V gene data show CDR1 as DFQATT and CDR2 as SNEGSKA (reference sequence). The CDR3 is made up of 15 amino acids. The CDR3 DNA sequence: TGCAGTGCTAGATCTATAGGGGCTAGCGGAGAGACCCAGTACTTC. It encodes CSARSIGASGETQYF.

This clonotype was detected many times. The CDR3: CASSLTLTVQPQHF. In DNA, the CDR3 is TGTGCCAGTAGTCTAACGTTGACAGTTCAGCCCCAGCATTTT. This chain connects TRBV19 to TRBJ1-5, with D perhaps matching TRBD1 (5 bases). This CDR3 is 14 amino acids long. Trimming took off 5 bases at V and 6 bases at J, with 14 bases between the two ends. In germline, CDR1 is LNHDA, CDR2 SQIVND (reference sequence).

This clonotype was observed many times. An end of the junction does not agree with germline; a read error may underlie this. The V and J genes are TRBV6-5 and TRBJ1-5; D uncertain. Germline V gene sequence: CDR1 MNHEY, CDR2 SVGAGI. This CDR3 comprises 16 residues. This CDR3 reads CTSSYGPQSSYQPQHF. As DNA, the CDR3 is TGTACCAGCAGTTACGGTCCCCAAAGTTCTTATCAGCCCCAGCATTTT.

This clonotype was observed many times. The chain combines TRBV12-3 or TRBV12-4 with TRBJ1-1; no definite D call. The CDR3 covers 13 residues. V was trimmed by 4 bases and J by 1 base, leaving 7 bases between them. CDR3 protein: CASSSIRNTEAFF. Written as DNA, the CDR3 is TGTGCCAGCAGTTCGATACGGAACACTGAAGCTTTCTTT.

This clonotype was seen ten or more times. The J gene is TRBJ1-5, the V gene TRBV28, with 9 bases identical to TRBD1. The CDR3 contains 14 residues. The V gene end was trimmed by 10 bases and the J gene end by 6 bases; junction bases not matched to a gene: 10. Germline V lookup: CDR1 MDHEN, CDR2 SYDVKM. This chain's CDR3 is CAIPGQGKGQPQHF. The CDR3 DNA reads TGTGCCATCCCGGGACAGGGAAAAGGTCAGCCCCAGCATTTT.

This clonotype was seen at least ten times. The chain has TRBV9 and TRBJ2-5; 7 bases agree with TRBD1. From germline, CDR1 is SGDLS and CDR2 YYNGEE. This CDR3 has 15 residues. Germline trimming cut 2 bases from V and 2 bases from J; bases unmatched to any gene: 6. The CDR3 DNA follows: TGTGCCAGCAGCGTTTCAGGGACAGCTCAAGAGACCCAGTACTTC. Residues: CASSVSGTAQETQYF.

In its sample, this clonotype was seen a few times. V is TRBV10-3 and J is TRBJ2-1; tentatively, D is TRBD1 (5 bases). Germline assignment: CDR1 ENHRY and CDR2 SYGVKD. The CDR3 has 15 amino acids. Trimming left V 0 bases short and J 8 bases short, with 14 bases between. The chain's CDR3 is CAISESGPRSDEQFF. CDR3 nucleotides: TGTGCCATCAGTGAGTCGGGGCCCAGAAGCGATGAGCAGTTCTTC.

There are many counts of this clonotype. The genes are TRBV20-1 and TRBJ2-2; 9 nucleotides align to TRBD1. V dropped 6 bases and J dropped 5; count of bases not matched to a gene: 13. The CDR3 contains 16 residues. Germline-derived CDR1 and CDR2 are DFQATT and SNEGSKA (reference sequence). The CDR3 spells CSAGDPGTGRTGELFF. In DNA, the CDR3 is TGCAGTGCCGGTGATCCTGGGACAGGGCGTACCGGGGAGCTGTTTTTT.

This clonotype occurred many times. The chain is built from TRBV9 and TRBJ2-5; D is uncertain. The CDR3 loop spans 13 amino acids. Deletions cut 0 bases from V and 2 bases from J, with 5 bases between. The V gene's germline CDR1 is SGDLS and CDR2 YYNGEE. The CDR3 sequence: CASSVDPQETQYF. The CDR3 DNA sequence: TGTGCCAGCAGCGTAGATCCGCAAGAGACCCAGTACTTC.

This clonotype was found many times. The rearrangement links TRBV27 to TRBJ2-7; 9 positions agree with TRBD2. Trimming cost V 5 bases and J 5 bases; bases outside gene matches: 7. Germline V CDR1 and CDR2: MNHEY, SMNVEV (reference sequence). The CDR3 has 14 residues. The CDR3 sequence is CASSPLAGEHEQYF. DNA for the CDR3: TGTGCCAGCAGTCCATTAGCGGGAGAGCACGAGCAGTACTTC.

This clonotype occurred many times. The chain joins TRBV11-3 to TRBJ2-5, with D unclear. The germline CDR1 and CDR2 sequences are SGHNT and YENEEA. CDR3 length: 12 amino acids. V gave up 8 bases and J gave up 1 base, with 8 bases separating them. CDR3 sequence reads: CASPHSQETQYF. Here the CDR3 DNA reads TGTGCCAGCCCCCATAGCCAAGAGACCCAGTACTTC.

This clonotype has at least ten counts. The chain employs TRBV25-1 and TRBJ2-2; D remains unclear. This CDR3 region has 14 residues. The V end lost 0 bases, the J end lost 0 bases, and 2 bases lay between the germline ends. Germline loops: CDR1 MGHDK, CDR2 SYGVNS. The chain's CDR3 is CASSEYPNTGELFF. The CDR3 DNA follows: TGTGCCAGCAGTGAATACCCGAACACCGGGGAGCTGTTTTTT.

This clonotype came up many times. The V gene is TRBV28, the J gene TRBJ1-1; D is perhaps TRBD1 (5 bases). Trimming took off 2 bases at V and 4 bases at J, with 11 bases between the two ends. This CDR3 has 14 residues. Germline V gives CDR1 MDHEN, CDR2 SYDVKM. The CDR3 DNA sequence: TGTGCCAGCAGTTTAGGGGGTAGGGGCACTGAAGCTTTCTTT. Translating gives CASSLGGRGTEAFF.

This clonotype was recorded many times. CDR3 DNA: TGTGCCATCAGGGGACAGCTTAACACCGGGGAGCTGTTTTTT. Translated, it gives CAIRGQLNTGELFF. The gene calls are TRBV10-3 and TRBJ2-2; TRBD1 matches 7 bases. The V gene end was trimmed by 6 bases and the J gene end by 2 bases; junction bases not matched to a gene: 3. CDR1 is ENHRY and CDR2 is SYGVKD in the germline V gene. The length of the CDR3 is 14 residues.

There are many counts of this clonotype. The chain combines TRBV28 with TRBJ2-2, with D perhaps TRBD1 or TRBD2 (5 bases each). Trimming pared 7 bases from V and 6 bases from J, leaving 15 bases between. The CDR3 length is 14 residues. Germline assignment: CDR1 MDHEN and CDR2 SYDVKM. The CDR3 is CASTPGGKAGELFF. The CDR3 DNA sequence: TGTGCCAGCACCCCTGGGGGTAAAGCCGGGGAGCTGTTTTTT.

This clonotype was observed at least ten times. The CDR3 DNA follows: TGTGCCAGCAGTTACTCGACCAGGGTGGGAAACACCATATATTTT. As protein: CASSYSTRVGNTIYF. The J gene is TRBJ1-3, the V gene TRBV6-5; tentative D call: TRBD1 (5 bases). The CDR3 extends over 15 amino acids. Germline loops: CDR1 MNHEY, CDR2 SVGAGI. The V gene lost 0 bases and the J gene lost 4 bases, with 10 bases spanning the gap.

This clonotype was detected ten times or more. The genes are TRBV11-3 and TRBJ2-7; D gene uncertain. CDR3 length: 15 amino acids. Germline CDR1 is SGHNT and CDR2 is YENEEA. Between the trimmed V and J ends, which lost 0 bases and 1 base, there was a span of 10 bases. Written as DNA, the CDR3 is TGTGCCAGCAGCTTAGAGGCAGGACCATCCTACGAGCAGTACTTC. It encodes CASSLEAGPSYEQYF.

CDR3 bases: TGTGCCAGCAGTTTTGCGCCCGACTACGAGCAGTACTTC. Translation: CASSFAPDYEQYF. The chain couples TRBV27 to TRBJ2-7, with D unresolved. CDR3 length: 13 amino acids. V gave up 3 bases and J gave up 3 bases, with 9 bases separating them. CDR1 is MNHEY and CDR2 is SMNVEV in the germline V gene (reference sequence).

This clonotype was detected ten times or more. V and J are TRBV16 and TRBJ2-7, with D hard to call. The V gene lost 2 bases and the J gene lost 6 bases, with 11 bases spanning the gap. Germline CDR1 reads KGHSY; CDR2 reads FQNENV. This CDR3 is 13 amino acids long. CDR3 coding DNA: TGTGCCAGCAGCCAAATAGACTCGCTCGAGCAGTACTTC. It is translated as CASSQIDSLEQYF.

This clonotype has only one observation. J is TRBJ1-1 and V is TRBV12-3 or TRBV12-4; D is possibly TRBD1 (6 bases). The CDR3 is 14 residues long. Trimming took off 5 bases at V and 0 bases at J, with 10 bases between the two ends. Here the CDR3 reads CASSPNRVNTEAFF. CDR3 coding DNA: TGTGCCAGCAGTCCGAACAGGGTGAACACTGAAGCTTTCTTT.

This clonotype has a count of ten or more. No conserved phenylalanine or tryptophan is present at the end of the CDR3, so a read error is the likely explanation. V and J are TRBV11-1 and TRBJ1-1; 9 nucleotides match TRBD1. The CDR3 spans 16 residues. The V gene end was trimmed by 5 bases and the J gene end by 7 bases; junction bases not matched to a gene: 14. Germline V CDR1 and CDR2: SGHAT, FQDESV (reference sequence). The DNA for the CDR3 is TGTGCCAGCAGCCCAATTGGGGACAGGGAGACCGTTGAAGCTTTCCTC. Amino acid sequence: CASSPIGDRETVEAFL.